The 21 T cell receptor beta chains listed next were all sequenced from one sample in a study of T cells after yellow fever vaccination. TCRdb processed the 5' RACE reads anew with MiXCR; each CDR3 protein has one entry. The sample yields around 550,000 distinct CDR3 sequences, around 21% seen once. The specimen was PBMCs, collected 15 days after the yellow fever booster vaccination. These receptors all come from a man aged 25-40 years who received the YFV17D yellow fever vaccine.

This clonotype was picked up a small number of times. The chain is built from TRBV20-1 and TRBJ2-3; D perhaps matches TRBD2 (5 bases). Trimming took off 3 bases at V and 5 bases at J, with 18 bases between the two ends. The CDR3 consists of 15 residues. CDR1 and CDR2 from the germline V gene are DFQATT and SNEGSKA (reference sequence). CDR3 nucleotide sequence: TGCAGTGCTAGCGGGGTGTCAAAGGGTAAAGATACGCAGTATTTT. It specifies CSASGVSKGKDTQYF.

This sequence joins TRBV18 and TRBJ2-3, with D possibly being TRBD2 (5 bases). Germline V lookup: CDR1 KGHSH, CDR2 LQKENI. V lost 1 base and J 3 bases, leaving 14 bases between the germline ends. CDR3 length equals 16 residues. CDR3 sequence reads: CASSPRSDGITDTQYF. CDR3 DNA sequence: TGTGCCAGCTCACCACGTTCAGACGGGATAACAGATACGCAGTATTTT.

The chain has TRBV20-1 and TRBJ2-1; 12 bases are a match to TRBD2. The V gene end was trimmed by 5 bases and the J gene end by 7 bases; junction bases not matched to a gene: 6. From germline, CDR1 is DFQATT and CDR2 SNEGSKA (reference sequence). The CDR3 runs to 14 residues. CDR3 sequence reads: CSAQGTSGRNEQFF. DNA for the CDR3: TGCAGTGCTCAGGGTACTAGCGGGAGGAATGAGCAGTTCTTC.

This clonotype was seen a few times. The genes are TRBV11-1 and TRBJ2-1; TRBD2 matches 7 bases. Germline CDR1 is SGHAT and CDR2 is FQDESV (reference sequence). V trimming: 5 bases; J trimming: 0 bases; junction bases outside the gene matches: 22. The CDR3 spans 21 residues. CDR3 region: CASSENRWRESPRSSYNEQFF. The CDR3 DNA sequence: TGTGCCAGCAGCGAAAACCGCTGGCGGGAGTCTCCCAGGAGCTCCTACAATGAGCAGTTCTTC.

This clonotype was detected a few times. The chain uses TRBV6-1 and TRBJ2-1, with 10 bases that match TRBD2. CDR3 length equals 18 residues. Per germline, CDR1 MNHNS and CDR2 SASEGT. V gave up 6 bases and J gave up 0 bases; unmatched junction bases: 11. The CDR3, as DNA: TGTGCCAGCAGATCCGGACTAGCGGTTTTGAGCTCCTACAATGAGCAGTTCTTC. Translation: CASRSGLAVLSSYNEQFF.

The rearrangement links TRBV7-9 to TRBJ2-7; TRBD2 matches 9 bases. The CDR3 totals 12 residues. Trimming at V came to 10 bases and at J to 9 bases, leaving 10 bases not matched to a gene. Germline CDR1 reads SEHNR; CDR2 reads FQNEAQ (reference sequence). The CDR3 region is CATRGTSLWQYF. The CDR3 DNA reads TGTGCCACCAGGGGGACTAGCTTGTGGCAGTACTTC. Full variable domain (rest looked up from reference TRBV7-9 and TRBJ2-7): DTGVSQNPRHKITKRGQNVTFRCDPISEHNRLYWYRQTLGQGPEFLTYFQNEAQLEKSRLLSDRFSAERPKGSFSTLEIQRTEQGDSAMYLCATRGTSLWQYFGPGTRLTVT.

This clonotype was found a few times. The chain has TRBV29-1 and TRBJ2-1; 8 positions match TRBD2. V gave up 3 bases and J gave up 6 bases; unmatched junction bases: 7. Germline lookup yields CDR1 SQVTM and CDR2 ANQGSEA. The CDR3 length is 14 residues. The CDR3 DNA sequence: TGCAGCGTTGATATGGGACTAGTCTCCAATGAGCAGTTCTTC. This sequence encodes CSVDMGLVSNEQFF.

This clonotype was detected a few times. The V and J genes are TRBV18 and TRBJ1-4, with TRBD1 matching 7 bases. The junction had 5 bases not matched to a gene; V was cut back by 3 bases and J by 4 bases. CDR3 length equals 15 residues. Germline CDR1 reads KGHSH; CDR2 reads LQKENI. In DNA form, the CDR3 reads TGTGCCAGCTCACCCCGGGACAGCTTTAATGAAAAACTGTTTTTT. Translation: CASSPRDSFNEKLFF.

There are a few counts of this clonotype. The chain couples TRBV29-1 to TRBJ2-7; 9 positions agree with TRBD1. Germline CDR1 reads SQVTM; CDR2 reads ANQGSEA. The CDR3 extends over 14 amino acids. The J segment lost 1 base and the V segment lost 5 bases, leaving 6 bases of the junction unmatched. The CDR3 DNA sequence: TGCAGCGTTAGCGGGACAGGGCTGTCCTACGAGCAGTACTTC. This gives the protein CSVSGTGLSYEQYF.

The rearrangement links TRBV7-6 to TRBJ2-5; 7 bases fit TRBD2. CDR3 length: 14 amino acids. The germline gives CDR1 SGHVS, CDR2 FNYEAQ. The V and J ends lost 4 bases and 4 bases, in that order; junction bases with no gene match: 6. CDR3 sequence reads: CASSWGGGGETQYF. CDR3 bases: TGTGCCAGCAGCTGGGGGGGGGGTGGAGAGACCCAGTACTTC.

The chain has TRBV5-1 and TRBJ2-7; TRBD1 matches 8 bases. Germline CDR1 and CDR2: SGHRS and YFSETQ. This CDR3 is 14 amino acids long. Trimming took 5 bases from V and 2 from J; bases not matched to a gene: 6. CDR3 in amino acids: CASRRTGWTYEQYF. DNA for the CDR3: TGCGCCAGCAGGAGGACAGGGTGGACCTACGAGCAGTACTTC.

The chain joins TRBV9 to TRBJ2-3; D is unresolved. The germline V and J ends were trimmed by 0 bases and 0 bases, with 11 bases remaining between them. CDR3 length: 16 amino acids. Germline CDR1 SGDLS, CDR2 YYNGEE. The CDR3 DNA follows: TGTGCCAGCAGCGTAGTAGGGCAACCTAGCACAGATACGCAGTATTTT. Its translation is CASSVVGQPSTDTQYF.

This rearrangement joins TRBV18 to TRBJ2-5; perhaps TRBD2 as D (6 bases). V lost 0 bases and J lost 2, with 10 bases in between. The CDR3 runs to 15 residues. Germline V gives CDR1 KGHSH, CDR2 LQKENI. DNA of the CDR3: TGTGCCAGCTCACCACCGGGGAGGCTTCAAGAGACCCAGTACTTC. Translation: CASSPPGRLQETQYF.

This clonotype was counted only a few times. The V and J genes are TRBV2 and TRBJ2-1; 7 nucleotides match TRBD1. This CDR3 has 15 amino acids. Unmatched junction bases numbered 10, after V lost 10 bases and J lost 1 base. In germline, CDR1 is SNHLY, CDR2 FYNNEI. The chain's CDR3 is CATIWDRDSYNEQFF. Here the CDR3 DNA reads TGTGCCACTATATGGGACAGAGATTCCTACAATGAGCAGTTCTTC.

This clonotype was counted a few times. The chain has TRBV3-1 and TRBJ2-2, with 13 bases lining up with TRBD2. The ends lost 4 bases at V and 0 bases at J; junction bases unmatched: 2. Germline V gene lookup returns CDR1 LGHDT and CDR2 YNNKEL (reference sequence). There are 17 residues in the CDR3. CDR3 loop: CASSLTSGRANTGELFF. The CDR3 bases are TGTGCCAGCAGCCTTACTAGCGGGAGGGCGAACACCGGGGAGCTGTTTTTT.

Only a few counts were recorded for this clonotype. The chain joins TRBV7-3 to TRBJ2-7, with D perhaps assigned TRBD1 or TRBD2 (5 bases each). V was shortened by 3 bases and J by 7 bases, with 16 bases between the two germline ends. Germline CDR1 is SGHTA and CDR2 is FQGTGA. CDR3 length: 14 amino acids. Here the CDR3 DNA reads TGTGCCAGCAGCTTCGTCGGGACGGCCGGGGAGCAGTACTTC. Its translation: CASSFVGTAGEQYF.

This clonotype was found a few times. The V gene is TRBV2, the J gene TRBJ2-7, with no clear D. V was shortened by 3 bases and J by 3 bases, with 9 bases between the two germline ends. Per germline, CDR1 SNHLY and CDR2 FYNNEI. The length of the CDR3 is 13 residues. CDR3 DNA sequence: TGTGCCAGCAGTGATCAAGCCATCTACGAGCAGTACTTC. As protein: CASSDQAIYEQYF.

The J gene is TRBJ1-2, the V gene TRBV12-3 or TRBV12-4; D ambiguous. V was cut by 5 bases and J by 2 bases, with 12 bases left in between. The CDR3 consists of 14 residues. CDR3 region: CASSPILGNYGYTF. The DNA for the CDR3 is TGTGCCAGCAGTCCGATCTTGGGGAACTATGGCTACACCTTC.

This clonotype was detected only a few times. The chain joins TRBV21-1 to TRBJ2-7; the table calls TRBD1, which could not be checked here. TRBV21-1 is termed a pseudogene. The length of the CDR3 is 15 residues. CDR3 nucleotide sequence: TGTGCCAGCAGACAAAGGACAGGTCCCTCCTACGAGCAGTACTTC. This sequence encodes CASRQRTGPSYEQYF.

The chain employs TRBV28 and TRBJ2-5; 7 bases agree with TRBD2. Germline values: CDR1 MDHEN, CDR2 SYDVKM. The CDR3 is 14 amino acids. After removal of 7 bases from V and 5 bases from J, the junction contained 10 bases not matched to a gene. The CDR3 loop is CASIAGVRRETQYF. The CDR3 nucleotides are TGTGCCAGCATCGCGGGAGTTCGGAGGGAGACCCAGTACTTC. Full variable domain (rest looked up from reference TRBV28 and TRBJ2-5): DVKVTQSSRYLVKRTGEKVFLECVQDMDHENMFWYRQDPGLGLRLIYFSYDVKMKEKGDIPEGYSVSREKKERFSLILESASTNQTSMYLCASIAGVRRETQYFGPGTRLLVL.

This clonotype appeared a few times. The chain combines TRBV28 with TRBJ2-1; D may be TRBD2 (5 bases). V was shortened by 5 bases and J by 3 bases, with 17 bases between the two germline ends. Germline-derived CDR1 and CDR2 are MDHEN and SYDVKM. This CDR3 has 16 residues. CDR3 coding DNA: TGTGCCAGCAGTGCTTCGTTGGCTAGCAACTACAATGAGCAGTTCTTC. Translating it yields CASSASLASNYNEQFF.